These 18 T cell receptor beta chains were all obtained from the same sample, sequenced in a study of tumor-infiltrating lymphocytes in primary liver carcinoma. Reverse transcription of approximately 500 ng total RNA with a constant-region primer produced TCR beta cDNA. Modified slightly, ARM-PCR produced TCR beta libraries over three nested multiplex PCR rounds. TRBV1-TRBV30 forward primers paired with a C-beta reverse primer drove the first two PCR rounds, roughly 9 cycles each. One entry per CDR3 protein results from TCRdb running MiXCR on the multiplex PCR reads. Among 250,000 to 400,000 distinct CDR3 sequences, 60% to 80% were seen once, and the ten largest hold roughly 8.6%. The blood RNA (from unsorted whole blood) was obtained, and germline DNA was also extracted. The sample taken for sequencing was peripheral blood. The receptor source for this set is a man aged 35-49 years with primary liver carcinoma and hepatitis B virus infection.

Of note for this clonotype: A read error may explain this, as a much larger clone is one base away. This chain uses TRBV11-1 with TRBJ2-5; the match to TRBD1 covers 7 bases. The CDR3 contains 14 residues. CDR1 SGHAT and CDR2 FQDESV come from the germline V gene (reference sequence). The CDR3 is CASSGQVEVETQHF. The DNA for the CDR3 is TGTGCCAGCAGTGGACAGGTGGAGGTGGAGACCCAGCACTTC.

The rearrangement links TRBV11-2 to TRBJ2-1, with D perhaps assigned TRBD1 or TRBD2 (5 bases each). Germline loops: CDR1 SGHAT, CDR2 FQNNGV. This CDR3 contains 14 residues. Trimming cost V 9 bases and J 9 bases, with 21 bases left between them. CDR3 sequence (DNA): TGTGCCAGTAGCGCCTGGGACCGAAACAGTGAGCAGTTCTTC. Protein product: CASSAWDRNSEQFF.

This chain joins TRBV4-1 and TRBJ2-3; D gene unclear. CDR3 size: 16 residues. The germline gives CDR1 MGHRA, CDR2 YSYEKL. V lost 3 bases and J lost 6, with 19 bases in between. Here the CDR3 DNA reads TGCGCCAGCAGCCATGATAGTGCTAGTCTCGGGGATACGCAGTATTTT. Residues: CASSHDSASLGDTQYF.

Concerning this clonotype itself: One junction end does not reproduce the germline sequence, and a read error may be involved. This chain links TRBV5-1 with TRBJ1-1, with D maybe TRBD1 (5 bases). This CDR3 comprises 14 residues. Germline V gene data show CDR1 as SGHRS and CDR2 as YFSETQ. The CDR3 bases are TGTGCCAGCAGCGTACAGGCTGTGAACACTGAAGCTTTCTTT. Translating it yields CASSVQAVNTEAFF.

This clonotype was observed a few times. The chain links TRBV5-4 to TRBJ2-7, with TRBD2 matching 10 bases. From germline, CDR1 is SGHNT and CDR2 YYREEE (reference sequence). The junction had 4 bases not matched to a gene; V was cut back by 0 bases and J by 7 bases. This CDR3 is 14 amino acids long. CDR3 sequence (DNA): TGTGCCAGCAGCTTGGATTTAGCGGGAGGTGAGCAGTACTTC. Its protein is CASSLDLAGGEQYF.

The chain joins TRBV5-6 to TRBJ1-2; D may be TRBD1 (6 bases). Germline loops: CDR1 SGHDT, CDR2 YYEEEE. The length of the CDR3 is 15 residues. Trimming shortened V by 3 bases and J by 4 bases, and 16 bases separated the two germline ends. The CDR3 region has the DNA TGTGCCAGCAGCTCGCAACAACAGGGCGGCTATGGCTACACCTTC. The encoded protein is CASSSQQQGGYGYTF.

About this clonotype itself: A read error may explain this, as a much larger clone is one base away. The conserved final phenylalanine or tryptophan is absent from the CDR3, which likely points to a read error. The chain employs TRBV12-3 or TRBV12-4 and TRBJ1-2, with D maybe TRBD1 (5 bases). This CDR3 has 16 residues. Trimming took off 6 bases at V and 4 bases at J, with 21 bases between the two ends. The CDR3 here is CASSPSRGGPTYGYTV. CDR3 in DNA: TGTGCCAGCAGCCCCTCCCGGGGGGGACCCACCTATGGCTACACCGTC.

For this clonotype: Mismatch with germline at one junction end may stem from a read error. This sequence joins TRBV11-2 and TRBJ2-7; TRBD1 or TRBD2 may be the D gene (5 bases each). Germline V lookup: CDR1 SGHAT, CDR2 FQNNGV. The CDR3 sequence is 14 residues long. The CDR3 DNA follows: TGTGCCACCAGCTTAATGGGGGTCTCCTACGAGCAGTACTTC. Translation gives CATSLMGVSYEQYF.

Of note for this clonotype: A much larger clone differs by one base, so this may be a read error. The genes are TRBV12-3 or TRBV12-4 and TRBJ1-6, with D perhaps TRBD1 (6 bases). V dropped 4 bases and J dropped 5 bases, with 15 bases sitting between them. The CDR3 has 16 residues. CDR3 amino acids: CASSSQKDRDNSPLHF. CDR3 in DNA: TGTGCCAGCAGTTCTCAGAAGGACAGAGATAATTCACCCCTCCACTTT.

In this sample, this clonotype turned up once. The rearrangement links TRBV7-8 to TRBJ1-5, with D unresolved. The germline V and J ends were trimmed by 3 bases and 6 bases, with 6 bases remaining between them. Per germline, CDR1 SGHVS and CDR2 FQNEAQ. The CDR3 is 12 residues long. CDR3 region: CASSFAGQPQHF. CDR3 DNA: TGTGCCAGCAGCTTTGCGGGTCAGCCCCAGCATTTT.

The rearrangement links TRBV28 to TRBJ2-7, with TRBD1 identical over 10 bases. V was pared by 3 bases and J by 6 bases, with 5 bases of the junction left unmatched. Germline assignment: CDR1 MDHEN and CDR2 SYDVKM. The CDR3 loop spans 14 amino acids. This CDR3 is CASSLGGQGREQYF. In nucleotides, the CDR3 is TGTGCCAGCAGTTTGGGGGGACAGGGGCGCGAGCAGTACTTC.

This clonotype was detected once. One junction end disagrees with the germline gene, perhaps due to a read error. This chain joins TRBV6-7 and TRBJ1-5; 10 bases are a match to TRBD1. TRBV6-7 is an ORF, with its function uncertain. This CDR3 has 21 amino acids. This CDR3 is CTSGYSIRDRGVGGGNQPQHF. The CDR3 DNA follows: TGTACCAGCGGTTATTCGATCCGGGACAGGGGTGTTGGGGGCGGCAATCAGCCCCAGCATTTT.

Turning to this clonotype: One base away lies a much larger clone, so this may be a sequencing read error. CDR3 nucleotides: TGTGCCAGCAGCCGCCACGGGACTAACGACAATGAGCAGTTCTTC. Translating it yields CASSRHGTNDNEQFF. V usage is TRBV4-2 and J usage is TRBJ2-1, with 7 bases fitting TRBD2. The CDR3 runs to 15 residues. Germline V gene sequence: CDR1 LGHNA, CDR2 YNFKEQ. With V trimmed by 4 bases and J by 5 bases, 8 bases remained unmatched.

About this clonotype: This could be a read error, since a much larger clone is one nucleotide away. The V gene is TRBV6-5, the J gene TRBJ2-2; D ambiguous. The CDR3 is made up of 13 amino acids. Trimming left V 2 bases short and J 4 bases short, with 5 bases between. The germline V gene has CDR1 MNHEY and CDR2 SVGAGI. In DNA form, the CDR3 reads TGTGCCAGCAGTTACAAGAGCACCGGGGAGCTGTTTTTT. Protein: CASSYKSTGELFF.

A remark on this clonotype: Being one base from a much bigger clone, this may be a read error. The rearrangement links TRBV4-1 to TRBJ2-7; D is possibly TRBD2 (6 bases). CDR1 is MGHRA and CDR2 is YSYEKL in the germline V gene. The CDR3 consists of 15 residues. CDR3 amino acids: CASSQGGGSRYEQCF. CDR3 nucleotides: TGCGCCAGCAGCCAAGGTGGGGGGAGTAGGTACGAGCAGTGCTTC.

As regards this clonotype: An end of the junction does not agree with germline; a read error may underlie this. This chain joins TRBV30 and TRBJ2-1; tentative D call: TRBD2 (5 bases). Germline V gives CDR1 GTSNPN, CDR2 SVGIG (reference sequence). The CDR3 sequence is 13 residues long. The DNA for the CDR3 is TGTGCCCGGAGTGTACTGGGTGAGCGGGAGCAGTTCTTC. This encodes CARSVLGEREQFF.

As for this clonotype: A clone one base away is much larger, so this may be a read error. The chain uses TRBV10-3 and TRBJ1-2; D is ambiguous. This CDR3 region has 12 residues. Germline V gives CDR1 ENHRY, CDR2 SYGVKD. The CDR3 is CAIRESTRSYTF. The CDR3 DNA sequence: TGTGCCATCCGTGAGTCCACTAGAAGCTACACCTTC.

Regarding this clonotype: A much larger clone is a single base away; this may be a read error. The V gene is TRBV29-1, the J gene TRBJ2-7; 7 positions agree with TRBD1. V was clipped by 6 bases and J by 1 base; unmatched bases: 12. The CDR3 loop spans 15 amino acids. Germline-derived CDR1 and CDR2 are SQVTM and ANQGSEA. In DNA form, the CDR3 reads TGCAGCGTCCAGACAGGGAAGGGAAGGTCCTACGAGCAGTACTTC. Translation gives CSVQTGKGRSYEQYF.